The 12 T cell receptor beta chains below all came from one sample that was sequenced in a study of cytomegalovirus exposure and HLA in healthy donors. With 60 Vbeta and 13 Jbeta primers, the PCR was carried out. TCRdb keeps only in-frame clones here, not all; method: immunoSEQ multiplex PCR. The sample records 140,000 to 150,000 clones, roughly 78% being singletons. The specimen sequenced was PBMCs. Receptors originate from a female donor in good health and CMV-seronegative.

The rearrangement joins TRBV27 to TRBJ2-3; D not certain. V gave up 7 bases and J gave up 7 bases, with 15 bases separating them. Germline V gives CDR1 MNHEY, CDR2 SMNVEV (reference sequence). The CDR3 consists of 13 residues. CDR3 loop: CASIRVQPYTQYF. The CDR3, as DNA: TGTGCCAGCATTCGTGTACAGCCTTATACGCAGTATTTT.

The chain carries TRBV19 and TRBJ2-7; D remains unclear. The length of the CDR3 is 16 residues. Deletions cut 4 bases from V and 3 bases from J, with 19 bases between. Germline CDR1 reads LNHDA; CDR2 reads SQIVND (reference sequence). CDR3 in amino acids: CASSTTPVTSLYEQYF. CDR3 DNA: TGTGCCAGTAGTACGACACCCGTCACCTCTCTCTACGAGCAGTACTTC.

The chain links TRBV18 to TRBJ2-1; TRBD2 matches 10 bases. V shed 2 bases, J shed 0 bases, and the junction held 4 bases outside the gene matches. Germline CDR1 is KGHSH and CDR2 is LQKENI. The CDR3 is 17 amino acids. CDR3 loop: CASSPTSGILSYNEQFF. The DNA for the CDR3 is TGTGCCAGCTCACCAACTAGCGGGATCCTCTCCTACAATGAGCAGTTCTTC.

This sequence joins TRBV19 and TRBJ1-5, with D perhaps matching TRBD1 (6 bases). Germline-derived CDR1 and CDR2 are LNHDA and SQIVND (reference sequence). V lost 9 bases to trimming and J lost 0 bases, with 18 bases between them. This CDR3 is 16 amino acids long. The CDR3 coding sequence is TGTGCCAGCATTAATACGGGGGGCTTTAGCAATCAGCCCCAGCATTTT. Amino acid sequence: CASINTGGFSNQPQHF.

In this sample, this clone turned up a few times. This sequence joins TRBV7-9 and TRBJ2-1, with D possibly TRBD2 on 7 matching bases. The V and J ends lost 3 bases and 4 bases respectively, with 13 bases between them. From germline, CDR1 is SEHNR and CDR2 FQNEAQ (reference sequence). This CDR3 has 15 residues. CDR3 in amino acids: CASSFWGGQYNEQFF. The CDR3 bases are TGTGCCAGCAGCTTCTGGGGGGGCCAGTACAATGAGCAGTTCTTC.

A single count supports this clone. The rearrangement joins TRBV6-1 to TRBJ2-1; D is perhaps TRBD1 (6 bases). V was pared by 2 bases and J by 2 bases, with 10 bases between. Germline V gene sequence: CDR1 MNHNS, CDR2 SASEGT. This CDR3 region has 15 residues. CDR3 DNA sequence: TGTGCCAGCAGTGAATCACGGACAGCCTACAATGAGCAGTTCTTC. Its translation: CASSESRTAYNEQFF.

The V gene is TRBV27, the J gene TRBJ1-2; TRBD1 aligns across 8 bases. CDR1 and CDR2 from the germline V gene are MNHEY and SMNVEV (reference sequence). CDR3 length equals 14 residues. The trim removed 3 bases at V and 8 bases at J, leaving 8 bases unmatched. CDR3 loop: CASSFQGALKGYTF. DNA for the CDR3: TGTGCCAGCAGTTTCCAGGGGGCGCTGAAAGGCTACACCTTC.

This clone is a singleton in its sample. The chain employs TRBV10-3 and TRBJ2-1, with TRBD2 matching over 7 bases. Trimming cost V 8 bases and J 0 bases; bases outside gene matches: 4. Germline CDR1 and CDR2: ENHRY and SYGVKD. The CDR3 is made up of 14 amino acids. In nucleotides, the CDR3 is TGTGCCATCGGGGGGAGGGACTCCTACAATGAGCAGTTCTTC. Protein: CAIGGRDSYNEQFF.

In its sample, this clone was seen once. This chain uses TRBV5-4 with TRBJ2-7; 7 nucleotides align to TRBD2. CDR3 size: 16 residues. Losses at the gene ends were 0 bases for V and 0 bases for J; bases not matched to a gene: 6. CDR1 and CDR2 (germline): SGHNT, YYREEE (reference sequence). CDR3 loop: CASSLDNQRGSYEQYF. CDR3 bases: TGTGCCAGCAGCTTGGATAACCAGCGGGGCTCCTACGAGCAGTACTTC. Filled out from reference TRBV5-4 and TRBJ2-7, the complete variable domain reads ETGVTQSPTHLIKTRGQQVTLRCSSQSGHNTVSWYQQALGQGPQFIFQYYREEENGRGNFPPRFSGLQFPNYSSELNVNALELDDSALYLCASSLDNQRGSYEQYFGPGTRLTVT.

This chain connects TRBV7-9 to TRBJ2-1, with 13 nucleotides matching TRBD2. The CDR3 sequence is 15 residues long. Germline V gives CDR1 SEHNR, CDR2 FQNEAQ (reference sequence). After removal of 3 bases from V and 9 bases from J, the junction contained 5 bases not matched to a gene. The CDR3 region is CASSFGLAGVVEQFF. The CDR3 coding sequence is TGTGCCAGCAGCTTCGGACTAGCGGGAGTGGTTGAGCAGTTCTTC.

In its sample, this clone was seen once. This chain links TRBV7-9 with TRBJ1-1; the match to TRBD1 covers 9 bases. The CDR3 spans 14 residues. The V gene end was trimmed by 5 bases and the J gene end by 4 bases; junction bases not matched to a gene: 5. Germline V CDR1 and CDR2: SEHNR, FQNEAQ (reference sequence). This CDR3 is CASSPRTGVTEAFF. The CDR3 DNA reads TGTGCCAGCAGCCCCCGGACAGGGGTCACTGAAGCTTTCTTT. The full variable domain, with the rest looked up from reference TRBV7-9 and TRBJ1-1, is DTGVSQNPRHKITKRGQNVTFRCDPISEHNRLYWYRQTLGQGPEFLTYFQNEAQLEKSRLLSDRFSAERPKGSFSTLEIQRTEQGDSAMYLCASSPRTGVTEAFFGQGTRLTVV.

The gene calls are TRBV7-9 and TRBJ1-1; the D gene is possibly TRBD1 (5 bases). Germline values: CDR1 SEHNR, CDR2 FQNEAQ (reference sequence). This CDR3 region has 13 residues. V was pared by 5 bases and J by 1 base, with 8 bases between. CDR3 in DNA: TGTGCCAGCAGCCATGACAGGAACACTGAAGCTTTCTTT. Translation: CASSHDRNTEAFF.